Below, 12 T cell receptor beta chains from the same sample are listed, as sequenced in a study of T cell responses to AZD1222 COVID-19 vaccine. Produced via immunoSEQ multiplex PCR; TCRdb's table is partial and in-frame only. This sample has 90,000 to 120,000 clones; about 88% occur once, and the top ten carry over 15%. Sequences were derived from peripheral blood, sampled on day 0 of AZD1222 vaccination. The receptors shown here come from an adult in good health.

This rearrangement joins TRBV6-5 to TRBJ2-7; 8 nucleotides align to TRBD2. The CDR3 has 15 amino acids. With V trimmed by 4 bases and J by 5 bases, 10 bases remained unmatched. The germline V gene has CDR1 MNHEY and CDR2 SVGAGI. The CDR3 nucleotides are TGTGCCAGCAGTTCTACACCGGGGGGGGTAGACGAGCAGTACTTC. Translated: CASSSTPGGVDEQYF.

A remark on this clone: A read error is likely, as this CDR3 ends without the conserved phenylalanine or tryptophan. J is TRBJ1-6 and V is TRBV11-2; a weak D match, TRBD1 (6 bases). This CDR3 is 16 amino acids long. Germline V gives CDR1 SGHAT, CDR2 FQNNGV. With 2 bases removed from V and 5 bases from J, the gap between germline ends came to 13 bases. CDR3: CASSLQITGNNSPLHL. CDR3 coding DNA: TGTGCCAGCAGCTTACAAATAACAGGGAATAATTCACCCCTCCACCTT.

J is TRBJ1-5 and V is TRBV30; D not certain. Per the germline V gene, CDR1 is GTSNPN and CDR2 is SVGIG (reference sequence). The CDR3 extends over 14 amino acids. The germline V and J ends were trimmed by 3 bases and 2 bases, with 11 bases remaining between them. Here the CDR3 reads CAWSVGSRNQPQHF. As DNA, the CDR3 is TGTGCCTGGAGCGTAGGGTCGCGCAATCAGCCCCAGCATTTT.

The rearrangement uses TRBV5-1 and TRBJ2-1, with 8 bases fitting TRBD2. The CDR3 has 15 amino acids. V trimming: 5 bases; J trimming: 3 bases; junction bases outside the gene matches: 7. Germline loops: CDR1 SGHRS, CDR2 YFSETQ. The CDR3, as DNA: TGCGCCAGCAGTCCGACGGGACTAGTCTACAATGAGCAGTTCTTC. Translated: CASSPTGLVYNEQFF. The variable domain in full, completed from reference TRBV5-1 and TRBJ2-1, reads KAGVTQTPRYLIKTRGQQVTLSCSPISGHRSVSWYQQTPGQGLQFLFEYFSETQRNKGNFPGRFSGRQFSNSRSEMNVSTLELGDSALYLCASSPTGLVYNEQFFGPGTRLTVL.

The J gene is TRBJ1-1, the V gene TRBV6-4; no clear D. CDR3 length: 15 residues. Germline V lookup: CDR1 MRHNA, CDR2 SNTAGT. With 5 bases removed from V and 3 bases from J, the gap between germline ends came to 16 bases. CDR3 bases: TGTGCCAGCAGTAGAAGAAGTACGGAGGACACTGAAGCTTTCTTT. Translation: CASSRRSTEDTEAFF.

The V call is TRBV3-1 (or the pseudogene TRBV3-2), the J call TRBJ1-1, with TRBD1 as a possible D gene (6 bases). Germline V lookup: CDR1 LGHDT, CDR2 YNNKEL (reference sequence). The CDR3 has 15 amino acids. Trimming stripped 6 bases from V and 2 bases from J, with 16 bases between. CDR3 amino acids: CASSRYQGLNTEAFF. The DNA of the CDR3 is TGTGCCAGCAGTCGGTACCAGGGGCTCAACACTGAAGCTTTCTTT.

The chain links TRBV2 to TRBJ2-3, with TRBD2 as a possible D gene (5 bases). The CDR3 consists of 15 residues. The V gene's germline CDR1 is SNHLY and CDR2 FYNNEI. With 6 bases removed from V and 0 bases from J, the gap between germline ends came to 13 bases. CDR3 in DNA: TGTGCCAGCAGGAAGGACGGGATTAGCACAGATACGCAGTATTTT. Protein: CASRKDGISTDTQYF. The full variable domain, completed using reference TRBV2 and TRBJ2-3, is EPEVTQTPSHQVTQMGQEVILRCVPISNHLYFYWYRQILGQKVEFLVSFYNNEISEKSEIFDDQFSVERPDGSNFTLKIRSTKLEDSAMYFCASRKDGISTDTQYFGPGTRLTVL.

This clone showed up just a few times. The rearrangement uses TRBV5-1 and TRBJ1-1; maybe TRBD1 (5 bases). The CDR3 covers 15 residues. V gave up 0 bases and J gave up 3 bases, with 12 bases separating them. Germline V gene data show CDR1 as SGHRS and CDR2 as YFSETQ. CDR3 coding DNA: TGCGCCAGCAGCTTGGTACTGGCCAGGGACACTGAAGCTTTCTTT. Protein: CASSLVLARDTEAFF.

This chain joins TRBV5-1 and TRBJ2-7, with D hard to call. This CDR3 has 13 amino acids. Germline CDR1 is SGHRS and CDR2 is YFSETQ. The V and J ends lost 5 bases and 2 bases respectively, with 11 bases between them. This CDR3 is CASRSSFAYEQYF. CDR3 coding DNA: TGCGCCAGCAGATCTAGTTTCGCCTACGAGCAGTACTTC.

V and J are TRBV19 and TRBJ1-4; D is possibly TRBD1 (5 bases). Trimming took 7 bases from V and 8 from J, leaving 20 bases between them. The CDR3 is 15 residues long. Germline CDR1 LNHDA, CDR2 SQIVND (reference sequence). The DNA of the CDR3 is TGTGCCAGTACCCGGGGGTGGGGTACCTCAGAAAAACTGTTTTTT. Translated: CASTRGWGTSEKLFF.

The CDR3 DNA follows: TGCGCCAGCAGTGAGGACAGGCTCACTGAAGCTTTCTTT. Amino acid sequence: CASSEDRLTEAFF. The rearrangement uses TRBV10-1 and TRBJ1-1; the D gene is possibly TRBD1 (6 bases). V was shortened by 2 bases and J by 4 bases, with 8 bases between the two germline ends. Germline CDR1 and CDR2: WNHNN and SYGVQD (reference sequence). CDR3 length equals 13 residues.

This clone was counted a single time. The chain couples TRBV20-1 to TRBJ2-7, with D maybe TRBD1 (5 bases). CDR3 length: 14 residues. V lost 3 bases and J 0 bases, leaving 12 bases between the germline ends. Per the germline V gene, CDR1 is DFQATT and CDR2 is SNEGSKA (reference sequence). The CDR3 DNA follows: TGCAGTGCTAGTCGTGACAGCAGCTCCTACGAGCAGTACTTC. Residues: CSASRDSSSYEQYF.